The clone carrying this T cell receptor beta chain turned up a few times. Its antigen is unknown. The data belong to a study of beta chain features in type 1 diabetes. Isolated RNA was reverse transcribed in full, so expressed TCRB transcripts were sequenced. The table came from immunoSEQ multiplex PCR; TCRdb's copy has only in-frame clones and leaves some out. The sample shows a few hundred thousand clones, approximately 15% of them seen only once. This CDR3 comprises 15 residues. From germline, CDR1 is MGHRA and CDR2 YSYEKL. V shed 4 bases and J shed 0 bases, with 11 bases lying between them. Notes on the study in general: Shorter TCRB CDR3s, moderately but significantly so, marked every one of the four CD4+ subsets in Type 1 diabetes patients.

The rearrangement joins TRBV4-1 to TRBJ2-3; no clear D gene. The specimen sequenced was naive CD4+ T cells from blood. The TCR comes from a man aged 25-40 years with type 1 diabetes. CDR3 DNA: TGCGCCAGCAGCCCCCTAGGCCTTAGCACAGATACGCAGTATTTT. Its protein product is CASSPLGLSTDTQYF.